These T cell receptor beta chains were read from a single sample in a study of blood T cells in healthy people across ages. Each CDR3 protein gets one entry after TCRdb re-called the 5' RACE reads with MiXCR. The profile covers over 750,000 distinct CDR3 sequences, with 20% to 25% appearing a single time and 8% to 10% taken by the ten largest. The same sample was also used in a study of T cells of mothers and their children.

Sequencing was done on a sample of blood. The receptors were gathered from a boy between 10 and 17 years old in good health. The CDR3 runs from the conserved cysteine through the conserved F or W. The order of the fields is D gene, V gene, J gene, clone size, CDR3 protein, CDR3 DNA. A D gene is named only where the DNA matches it firmly. Clone size, where shown, is once, few, many, or a class for clones that have expanded.

>TRBD2|TRBV7-2|TRBJ2-3|-
CASSLVGGAGTDTQYF
TGTGCCAGCAGCTTAGTCGGGGGGGCAGGCACAGATACGCAGTATTTT
>-|TRBV9|TRBJ2-1|-
CASSASDYNEQFF
TGTGCCAGCAGCGCTAGCGACTACAATGAGCAGTTCTTC
>-|TRBV3-1|TRBJ2-1|-
CASSQQGGHYEQHF
TGTGCCAGCAGCCAGCAAGGCGGCCACTACGAGCAGCACTTC
>TRBD1|TRBV6-1|TRBJ2-7|many
CASSERDRGYEQYF
TGTGCCAGCAGTGAACGGGACAGGGGCTACGAGCAGTACTTC
>-|TRBV7-9|TRBJ2-2|few
CASSSLRGGRGAGELFF
TGTGCCAGCAGCTCCCTCCGTGGGGGGAGAGGAGCCGGGGAGCTGTTTTTT
>-|TRBV12-3/TRBV12-4|TRBJ2-7|few
CASSGKGWGQEQYF
TGTGCCAGCAGTGGGAAGGGTTGGGGTCAAGAGCAGTACTTC
>TRBD2|TRBV7-8|TRBJ2-3|few
CASSLPSTWGTSDTQYF
TGTGCCAGCAGCTTACCTTCCACATGGGGGACTAGCGATACGCAGTATTTT
>-|TRBV14|TRBJ2-7|few
CASSQDFEDEQYF
TGTGCCAGCAGCCAAGACTTCGAGGACGAGCAGTACTTC
>-|TRBV7-9|TRBJ2-7|few
CASSLSFDPYEQYF
TGTGCCAGCAGCCTCTCATTTGACCCCTACGAGCAGTACTTC
>TRBD2|TRBV6-5|TRBJ2-1|-
CASSYGGTSDSYNEQFF
TGTGCCAGCAGTTACGGGGGGACTAGCGACTCCTACAATGAGCAGTTCTTC
>-|TRBV28|TRBJ2-7|few
CASSGAFSGSFSFGQYF
TGTGCCAGCAGTGGGGCCTTTTCTGGGAGTTTCAGTTTCGGGCAGTACTTC
>TRBD2|TRBV4-1|TRBJ2-1|few
CASSQVGLAGDNEQFF
TGCGCCAGCAGCCAAGTAGGACTAGCGGGAGATAATGAGCAGTTCTTC
>-|TRBV5-6|TRBJ2-7|few
CASSTGQVEQYF
TGTGCCAGCAGCACGGGACAAGTCGAGCAGTACTTC
>TRBD1|TRBV5-1|TRBJ1-4|few
CATHRGADEKLFF
TGCGCCACACACAGGGGGGCGGATGAAAAACTGTTTTTT
>-|TRBV7-9|TRBJ2-5|-
CVSSLYGETQYF
TGTGTCAGCAGCTTATACGGAGAGACCCAGTACTTC
>TRBD2|TRBV5-1|TRBJ2-1|few
CASRLAGLHNEQFF
TGCGCCAGCAGGCTAGCGGGTTTACACAATGAGCAGTTCTTC
>TRBD1|TRBV24-1|TRBJ2-5|few
CATSRPKDRVETQYF
TGTGCCACCAGTAGGCCGAAAGACAGGGTAGAGACCCAGTACTTC
>-|TRBV29-1|TRBJ1-2|few
CSVEKPGGYGYTF
TGCAGTGTTGAAAAGCCTGGGGGATATGGCTACACCTTC
>-|TRBV7-9|TRBJ2-3|-
CASSWSGPDTQYF
TGTGCCAGCAGCTGGTCGGGGCCAGATACGCAGTATTTT
>-|TRBV15|TRBJ2-1|-
CATSRATYNEQFF
TGTGCCACCAGCAGGGCGACCTACAATGAGCAGTTCTTC
>TRBD2|TRBV28|TRBJ2-1|few
CASSFGQGRLAGVTEQFF
TGTGCCAGCAGTTTCGGGCAGGGCAGGCTAGCGGGAGTCACTGAGCAGTTCTTC
>-|TRBV20-1|TRBJ2-1|few
CSARVAALTDNEQFF
TGCAGTGCTAGAGTAGCGGCCCTTACTGACAATGAGCAGTTCTTC